This TCR beta chain was observed in a study of blood T cells in healthy people across ages. RNA extraction gave at least 5 micrograms of total RNA per sample. In this sample, this clonotype turned up a few times. With a J-beta primer mix and a sample-barcoded 5' primer, a second PCR ran about 7 to 12 cycles. Individual samples furnished no less than 2.5 million CDR3-containing paired-end reads apiece. TCRdb reprocessed the 5' RACE reads with MiXCR, giving one entry per CDR3 protein. Of more than 600,000 distinct CDR3 sequences in the sample, just under 25% are singletons; the top ten hold more than 8.5%. Germline CDR1 reads KGHDR; CDR2 reads SFDVKD. Deletions cut 0 bases from V and 1 base from J, with 5 bases between. The length of the CDR3 is 14 residues. This sample was shared with a second study, whose subject was T cells of mothers and their children.

This sequence was found in a boy younger than 18 in good health. This sequence joins TRBV24-1 and TRBJ1-2; no reliable D call. The sequenced sample consisted of blood. The CDR3 DNA reads TGTGCCACCAGTGATTTGGAGATTAACTATGGCTACACCTTC. It is translated as CATSDLEINYGYTF.